This entry features one T cell receptor beta chain sequence. The sample is drawn from a study of blood T cell repertoires in COVID-19. Study-level information: Acute and convalescent COVID-19 specimens originated in the United States, Italy and Spain.

The data were produced by immunoSEQ multiplex PCR, yet TCRdb's version contains in-frame clones alone and is incomplete. Among approximately 100,000 clones listed, 75% to 90% were seen once. The CDR3 consists of 15 residues. The germline V gene has CDR1 SEHNR and CDR2 FQNEAQ (reference sequence). Trimming at V came to 5 bases and at J to 2 bases, leaving 3 bases not matched to a gene. The TCR sequence derives from a woman aged 80 or over with acute or convalescent COVID-19. Sequencing input: peripheral blood. The chain recombines TRBV7-9 with TRBJ1-5; TRBD1 matches at 10 bases. CDR3 in DNA: TGTGCCAGCAGCCCTGGGACAGGGGGCAATCAGCCCCAGCATTTT. Its translation is CASSPGTGGNQPQHF.